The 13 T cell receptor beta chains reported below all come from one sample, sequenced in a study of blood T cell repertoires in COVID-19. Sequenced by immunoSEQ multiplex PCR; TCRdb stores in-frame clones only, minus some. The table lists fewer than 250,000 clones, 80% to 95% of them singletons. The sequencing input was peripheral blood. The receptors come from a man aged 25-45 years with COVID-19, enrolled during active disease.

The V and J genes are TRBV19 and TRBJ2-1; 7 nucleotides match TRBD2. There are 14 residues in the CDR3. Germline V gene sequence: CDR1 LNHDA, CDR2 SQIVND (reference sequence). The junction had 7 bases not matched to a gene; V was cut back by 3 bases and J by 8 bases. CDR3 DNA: TGTGCCAGTAGTATCACAGCGGGGAGGGATGAGCAGTTCTTC. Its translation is CASSITAGRDEQFF.

The DNA of the CDR3 is TGTGCCAGCAGTGTTAGGCAGGGGGCGAGTGGCTACACCTTC. It codes for CASSVRQGASGYTF. This chain joins TRBV2 and TRBJ1-2; TRBD1 matches 8 bases. The CDR3 contains 14 residues. The V gene's germline CDR1 is SNHLY and CDR2 FYNNEI. The V segment lost 4 bases and the J segment 7 bases; nucleotides outside the gene matches: 8.

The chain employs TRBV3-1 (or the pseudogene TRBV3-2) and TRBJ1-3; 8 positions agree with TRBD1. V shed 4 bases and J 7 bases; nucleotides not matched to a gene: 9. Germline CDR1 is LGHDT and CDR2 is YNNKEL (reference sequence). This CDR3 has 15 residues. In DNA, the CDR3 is TGTGCCAGCAGCCCGGGGGACAGGATGGGGAACACCATATATTTT. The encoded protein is CASSPGDRMGNTIYF.

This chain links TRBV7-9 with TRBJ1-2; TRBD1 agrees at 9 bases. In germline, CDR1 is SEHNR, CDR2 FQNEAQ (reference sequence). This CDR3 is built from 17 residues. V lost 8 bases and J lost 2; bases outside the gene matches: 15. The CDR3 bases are TGTGCCAGCGGCCAGCAGCTTAGGGACAGGGCGAACTATGGCTACACCTTC. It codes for CASGQQLRDRANYGYTF.

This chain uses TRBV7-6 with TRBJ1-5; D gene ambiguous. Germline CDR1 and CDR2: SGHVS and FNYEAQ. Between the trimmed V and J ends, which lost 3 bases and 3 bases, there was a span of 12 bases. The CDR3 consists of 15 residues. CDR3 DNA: TGTGCCAGCAGCTTTTCAACAGCGGCCAATCAGCCCCAGCATTTT. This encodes CASSFSTAANQPQHF.

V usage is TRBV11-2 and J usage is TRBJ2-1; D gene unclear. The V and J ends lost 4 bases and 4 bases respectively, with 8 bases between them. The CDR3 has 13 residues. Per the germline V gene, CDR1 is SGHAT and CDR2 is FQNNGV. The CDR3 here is CASSSTEYNEQFF. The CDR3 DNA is TGTGCCAGCAGCTCTACTGAGTACAATGAGCAGTTCTTC. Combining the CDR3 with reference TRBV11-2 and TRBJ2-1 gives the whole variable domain EAGVAQSPRYKIIEKRQSVAFWCNPISGHATLYWYQQILGQGPKLLIQFQNNGVVDDSQLPKDRFSAERLKGVDSTLKIQPAKLEDSAVYLCASSSTEYNEQFFGPGTRLTVL.

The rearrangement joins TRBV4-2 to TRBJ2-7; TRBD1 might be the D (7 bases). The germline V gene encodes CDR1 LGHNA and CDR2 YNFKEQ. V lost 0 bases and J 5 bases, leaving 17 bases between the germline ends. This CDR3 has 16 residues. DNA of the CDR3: TGTGCCAGCAGCCAAGATGGGGGGACAGAGTCTAACGAGCAGTACTTC. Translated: CASSQDGGTESNEQYF.

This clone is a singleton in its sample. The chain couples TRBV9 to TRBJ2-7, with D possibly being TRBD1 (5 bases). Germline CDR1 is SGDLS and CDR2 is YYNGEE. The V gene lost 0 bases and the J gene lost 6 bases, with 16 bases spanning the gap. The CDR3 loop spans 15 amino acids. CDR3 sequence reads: CASSVGGRRTGEQYF. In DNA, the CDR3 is TGTGCCAGCAGCGTAGGGGGCAGGCGCACCGGCGAGCAGTACTTC.

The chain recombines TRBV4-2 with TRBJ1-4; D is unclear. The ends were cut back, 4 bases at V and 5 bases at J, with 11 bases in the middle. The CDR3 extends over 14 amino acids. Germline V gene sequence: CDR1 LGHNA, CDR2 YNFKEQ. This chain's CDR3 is CASSRATENEKLFF. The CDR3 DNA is TGTGCCAGCAGCCGCGCGACGGAGAATGAAAAACTGTTTTTT.

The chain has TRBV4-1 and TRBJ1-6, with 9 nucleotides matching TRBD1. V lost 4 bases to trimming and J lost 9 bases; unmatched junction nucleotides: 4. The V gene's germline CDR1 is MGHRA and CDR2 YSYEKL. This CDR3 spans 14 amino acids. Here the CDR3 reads CASSPDRGGSPLHF. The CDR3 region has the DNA TGCGCCAGCAGCCCCGACAGGGGGGGTTCACCCCTCCACTTT.

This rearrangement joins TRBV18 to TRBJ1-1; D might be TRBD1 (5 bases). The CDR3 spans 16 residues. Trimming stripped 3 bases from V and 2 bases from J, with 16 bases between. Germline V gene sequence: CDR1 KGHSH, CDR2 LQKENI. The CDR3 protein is CASSPLGAQGNTEAFF. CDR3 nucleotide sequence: TGTGCCAGCTCACCGCTTGGGGCCCAGGGAAACACTGAAGCTTTCTTT.

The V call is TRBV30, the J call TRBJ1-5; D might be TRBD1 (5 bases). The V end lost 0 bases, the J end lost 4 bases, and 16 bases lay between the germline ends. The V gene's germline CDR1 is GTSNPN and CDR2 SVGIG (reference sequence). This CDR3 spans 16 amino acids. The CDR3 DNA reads TGTGCCTGGAGTGTATCTGGGGGGAATCGGAATCAGCCCCAGCATTTT. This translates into CAWSVSGGNRNQPQHF.

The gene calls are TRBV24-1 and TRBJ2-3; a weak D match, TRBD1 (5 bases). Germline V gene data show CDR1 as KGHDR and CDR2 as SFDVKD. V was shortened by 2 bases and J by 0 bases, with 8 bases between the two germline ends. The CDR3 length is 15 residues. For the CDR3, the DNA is TGTGCCACCAGTGATTATACAGGAAGCACAGATACGCAGTATTTT. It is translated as CATSDYTGSTDTQYF.